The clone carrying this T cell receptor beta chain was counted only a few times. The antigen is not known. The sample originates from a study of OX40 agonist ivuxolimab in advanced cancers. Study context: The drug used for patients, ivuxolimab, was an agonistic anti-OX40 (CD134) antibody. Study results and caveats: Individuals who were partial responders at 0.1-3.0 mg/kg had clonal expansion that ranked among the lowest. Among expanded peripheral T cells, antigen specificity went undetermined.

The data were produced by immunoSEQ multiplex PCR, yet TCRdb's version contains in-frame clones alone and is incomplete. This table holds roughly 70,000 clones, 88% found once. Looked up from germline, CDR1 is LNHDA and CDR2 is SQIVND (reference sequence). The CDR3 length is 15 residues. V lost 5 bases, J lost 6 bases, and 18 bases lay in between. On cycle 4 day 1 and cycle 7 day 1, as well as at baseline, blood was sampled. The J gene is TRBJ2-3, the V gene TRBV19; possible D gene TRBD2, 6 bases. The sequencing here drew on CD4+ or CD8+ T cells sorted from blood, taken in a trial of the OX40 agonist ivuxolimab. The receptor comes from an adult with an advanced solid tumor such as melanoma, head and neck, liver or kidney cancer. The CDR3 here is CASSSTTTGVDTQYF. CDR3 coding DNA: TGTGCCAGTAGTTCCACGACTACGGGAGTGGATACGCAGTATTTT.